These 31 T cell receptor beta chains were sequenced from one sample in a study of CD4 and CD8 cells across lung adenocarcinoma regions. MiXCR was run by TCRdb on the PCR reads, yielding one entry per CDR3 protein. This sample yields around 3,900 distinct CDR3 sequences, of which 45% to 70% are seen a single time; around 21% belongs to the top ten. The source material was CD4+ T cells from the margin of a lung tumor. The receptors were gathered from a female donor with lung adenocarcinoma. The CD4 and CD8 labels of this study may be unreliable.

The V call is TRBV6-1, the J call TRBJ2-3; D gene unclear. Germline lookup yields CDR1 MNHNS and CDR2 SASEGT. Between the trimmed V and J ends, which lost 5 bases and 4 bases, there was a span of 13 bases. CDR3 length equals 14 residues. The CDR3 reads CASSIGVDADTQYF. In DNA, the CDR3 is TGTGCCAGCAGTATAGGTGTAGACGCAGATACGCAGTATTTT.

This rearrangement joins TRBV6-1 to TRBJ2-1; tentatively, D is TRBD2 (6 bases). The tail of the sequence fits TRBJ2-7 better, so the J call may be wrong. CDR1 is MNHNS and CDR2 is SASEGT in the germline V gene. This CDR3 has 13 residues. CDR3 region: CASSRDLGYEQYF. In nucleotides, the CDR3 is TGTGCCAGCAGTCGGGACTTGGGCTACGAGCAGTACTTC.

Relative to its sample, this clonotype is medium-sized. V usage is TRBV6-1 and J usage is TRBJ2-1, with no clear D. CDR1 is MNHNS and CDR2 is SASEGT in the germline V gene. V lost 8 bases and J 7 bases, leaving 15 bases between the germline ends. There are 13 residues in the CDR3. CDR3 nucleotide sequence: TGTGCCAGCCAGCTTCACCCTGGGAATGAGCAGTTCTTC. Amino acids: CASQLHPGNEQFF.

As regards this clonotype: At one end the junction does not follow the germline gene, possibly because of a read error. The rearrangement links TRBV10-3 to TRBJ2-3; 7 bases are a match to TRBD2. Germline lookup yields CDR1 ENHRY and CDR2 SYGVKD. CDR3 length equals 14 residues. The CDR3 DNA is TGTGCCACGCGGCGGGGGAGAGCGACAGACACGCAGTATTTC. Residues: CATRRGRATDTQYF.

This clonotype is classed as medium-sized. A single base separates this from a much larger clone, so it may be a read error. The chain employs TRBV6-1 and TRBJ2-1; 8 nucleotides agree with TRBD2. Unmatched junction bases numbered 8, after V lost 1 base and J lost 9 bases. The CDR3 runs 15 residues. CDR1 and CDR2 (germline): MNHNS, SASEGT. CDR3 nucleotides: TGTGCCAGCAGTGAAGTCTACACTAGCGGCGTTGAGCAGTTCTTC. It translates to CASSEVYTSGVEQFF.

By share, this clonotype ranks as medium-sized (0.01 to 0.1%). The rearrangement uses TRBV14 and TRBJ2-2; D gene uncertain. This CDR3 spans 15 amino acids. The ends were cut back, 2 bases at V and 4 bases at J, with 11 bases in the middle. Germline loops: CDR1 SGHDN, CDR2 FVKESK. The CDR3 DNA is TGTGCCAGCAGCCAAAAACGCAGGAGCACCGGGGAGCTGTTTTTT. Encoded protein: CASSQKRRSTGELFF.

This clonotype appeared a single time. The chain employs TRBV27 and TRBJ2-1; 7 bases fit TRBD1. From germline, CDR1 is MNHEY and CDR2 SMNVEV (reference sequence). The V segment lost 7 bases and the J segment 7 bases; nucleotides outside the gene matches: 13. The CDR3 has 15 residues. As DNA, the CDR3 is TGTGCCAGCAAGGTGGTGGGACAGCTTTTTAATGAGCAGTTCTTC. It encodes CASKVVGQLFNEQFF.

This clonotype has just a few counts. The chain is built from TRBV20-1 and TRBJ1-1, with D unclear. This CDR3 is built from 12 residues. Trimming removed 5 bases at V and 1 base at J, with 8 bases between. CDR1 DFQATT and CDR2 SNEGSKA come from the germline V gene (reference sequence). The CDR3 bases are TGCAGTGCTTACCCCGGGAACACTGAAGCTTTCTTT. This sequence encodes CSAYPGNTEAFF.

This chain joins TRBV6-9 and TRBJ2-1; tentatively, D is TRBD2 (5 bases). The CDR3 consists of 12 residues. Germline V gene data show CDR1 as MNHGY and CDR2 as SVAAGI. The V gene lost 8 bases and the J gene lost 15 bases, with 20 bases spanning the gap. The CDR3 region is CASGPAGELPFF. The DNA for the CDR3 is TGTGCCAGCGGCCCGGCTGGGGAGCTACCGTTCTTC.

By frequency in the sample, this clonotype is large. The rearrangement links TRBV25-1 to TRBJ2-5; 10 nucleotides align to TRBD2. Losses at the gene ends were 1 base for V and 2 bases for J; bases not matched to a gene: 1. This CDR3 contains 15 residues. The germline CDR1 and CDR2 sequences are MGHDK and SYGVNS. DNA of the CDR3: TGTGCCAGCAGTGAATCGACTAGCGGGCAAGAGACCCAGTACTTC. Amino acids: CASSESTSGQETQYF.

This clonotype is judged hyperexpanded (1% or more). V gene TRBV6-1 combines with J gene TRBJ1-2; D ambiguous. Trimming left V 0 bases short and J 5 bases short, with 10 bases between. CDR1 is MNHNS and CDR2 is SASEGT in the germline V gene. This CDR3 spans 14 amino acids. In nucleotides, the CDR3 is TGTGCCAGCAGTGAAGCGAGTGGCGGTTATGGCTACACCTTC. This encodes CASSEASGGYGYTF.

This clonotype was recorded once. The chain couples TRBV6-1 to TRBJ2-5, with 7 bases aligning to TRBD1. V lost 4 bases, J lost 3 bases, and 11 bases stayed unmatched. Germline lookup yields CDR1 MNHNS and CDR2 SASEGT. The CDR3 totals 16 residues. The DNA of the CDR3 is TGTGCCAGCAGTGGGAGACAGGGTGGCGTAAAAGAGACCCAGTACTTC. The encoded protein is CASSGRQGGVKETQYF.

Sample share makes this clonotype medium-sized. This chain uses TRBV11-3 with TRBJ2-3, with D possibly matching TRBD2 (5 bases). CDR1 and CDR2 (germline): SGHNT, YENEEA. CDR3 length equals 14 residues. Trimming cost V 5 bases and J 4 bases, with 13 bases left between them. The CDR3 here is CASSHGESSDTQYF. DNA of the CDR3: TGTGCCAGCAGCCACGGGGAGTCTTCAGATACGCAGTATTTT.

The V and J genes are TRBV6-1 and TRBJ2-3; the D gene could be TRBD1 or TRBD2 (6 bases each). Trimming stripped 6 bases from V and 4 bases from J, with 20 bases between. The CDR3 runs to 16 residues. Germline CDR1 MNHNS, CDR2 SASEGT. The CDR3 is CASRGLGGLDPDTQYF. The CDR3 region has the DNA TGTGCCAGCAGGGGGTTGGGGGGCCTTGACCCAGATACGCAGTATTTT.

The chain joins TRBV6-1 to TRBJ1-2, with D possibly TRBD1 on 5 matching bases. The CDR3 spans 15 residues. The germline V gene encodes CDR1 MNHNS and CDR2 SASEGT. V lost 5 bases and J 1 base, leaving 14 bases between the germline ends. CDR3 sequence: CASSPGTDFNYGYTF. CDR3 nucleotide sequence: TGTGCCAGCAGTCCCGGGACCGACTTTAACTATGGCTACACCTTC.

This clonotype is labeled medium-sized. The CDR3 spells CASTQLLSYNEQFF. The DNA of the CDR3 is TGTGCCAGCACCCAATTACTAAGCTACAATGAGCAGTTCTTC. The chain has TRBV7-2 and TRBJ2-1; no reliable D call. V lost 7 bases to trimming and J lost 3 bases, with 13 bases between them. The length of the CDR3 is 14 residues. CDR1 SGHTA and CDR2 FQGNSA come from the germline V gene.

The chain links TRBV7-3 to TRBJ2-1; 8 positions agree with TRBD2. The V gene's germline CDR1 is SGHTA and CDR2 FQGTGA. J lost 4 bases, V lost 2 bases, and 4 bases had no gene match. The CDR3 extends over 15 amino acids. CDR3 amino acids: CASSLSASGYNEQFF. CDR3 in DNA: TGTGCCAGCAGCTTATCGGCTAGCGGGTACAATGAGCAGTTCTTC.

This clonotype was seen a few times. V and J are TRBV27 and TRBJ2-1, with TRBD2 matching over 8 bases. The length of the CDR3 is 15 residues. Germline-derived CDR1 and CDR2 are MNHEY and SMNVEV (reference sequence). V lost 6 bases, J lost 0 bases, and 4 bases stayed unmatched. The CDR3 here is CASRPLAVSYNEQFF. In nucleotides, the CDR3 is TGTGCCAGCAGACCACTAGCGGTCTCCTACAATGAGCAGTTCTTC.

The V gene is TRBV6-1, the J gene TRBJ2-1; weak D call: TRBD2 (5 bases). This CDR3 has 12 residues. With 8 bases removed from V and 6 bases from J, the gap between germline ends came to 11 bases. CDR1 and CDR2 from the germline V gene are MNHNS and SASEGT. DNA of the CDR3: TGTGCCAGCGGACGGGGATCCAATGAGCAGTTCTTC. It encodes CASGRGSNEQFF.

This clonotype is hyperexpanded in the sample. The V gene is TRBV10-1, the J gene TRBJ2-1; 11 nucleotides match TRBD2. Germline V gene lookup returns CDR1 WNHNN and CDR2 SYGVQD (reference sequence). Trimming removed 0 bases from V and 4 bases from J; junction bases left unmatched: 5. The length of the CDR3 is 17 residues. As DNA, the CDR3 is TGCGCCAGCAGTGAGTCCCGTACTAGCGGGAGTTACAATGAGCAGTTCTTC. This codes for CASSESRTSGSYNEQFF.

A few counts support this clonotype. The chain joins TRBV27 to TRBJ1-2, with D hard to call. V was shortened by 0 bases and J by 6 bases, with 8 bases between the two germline ends. The CDR3 extends over 13 amino acids. CDR1 is MNHEY and CDR2 is SMNVEV in the germline V gene (reference sequence). The CDR3 region is CASSLSRRDGYTF. The CDR3 nucleotides are TGTGCCAGCAGTTTATCGAGAAGAGATGGCTACACCTTC.

This clonotype showed up just a few times. CDR3 protein: CASSLVGQETQYF. Written as DNA, the CDR3 is TGTGCCAGCAGTTTGGTAGGGCAAGAGACCCAGTACTTC. The chain is built from TRBV27 and TRBJ2-5, with D unresolved. The germline V and J ends were trimmed by 3 bases and 2 bases, with 7 bases remaining between them. Germline V gene lookup returns CDR1 MNHEY and CDR2 SMNVEV (reference sequence). This CDR3 has 13 amino acids.

The chain recombines TRBV28 with TRBJ2-1; 13 bases map to TRBD2. Trimming took 6 bases from V and 11 from J; bases not matched to a gene: 10. The CDR3 totals 15 residues. Germline V gene sequence: CDR1 MDHEN, CDR2 SYDVKM. Here the CDR3 DNA reads TGTGCCAGCAGCGGACGGGGACTAGCGGGACCTCAGCAGTTCTTC. Residues: CASSGRGLAGPQQFF.

The chain employs TRBV27 and TRBJ2-5; D perhaps matches TRBD1 (6 bases). The end of the DNA fits TRBJ2-7 better, so the J call may be wrong. The CDR3 has 15 residues. The germline gives CDR1 MNHEY, CDR2 SMNVEV (reference sequence). CDR3 DNA sequence: TGTGCCAGCCCCCGGGACAAGACCCCGGACTACGAGCAGTACTTC. Its protein product is CASPRDKTPDYEQYF.

This clonotype was seen just once. J is TRBJ2-7 and V is TRBV6-5; D not certain. CDR1 MNHEY and CDR2 SVGAGI come from the germline V gene. Trimming left V 0 bases short and J 3 bases short, with 9 bases between. CDR3 length: 14 amino acids. CDR3 protein: CASSYSGKNYEQYF. The CDR3 region has the DNA TGTGCCAGCAGTTACTCGGGCAAAAACTACGAGCAGTACTTC.

The chain uses TRBV27 and TRBJ1-1; D perhaps matches TRBD1 (5 bases). The germline V and J ends were trimmed by 2 bases and 1 base, with 5 bases remaining between them. Per the germline V gene, CDR1 is MNHEY and CDR2 is SMNVEV (reference sequence). The CDR3 runs 13 residues. The CDR3 loop is CASSLQGNTEAFF. CDR3 coding DNA: TGTGCCAGCAGTTTACAGGGGAACACTGAAGCTTTCTTT.

The rearrangement joins TRBV27 to TRBJ2-1; D may correspond to TRBD1 or TRBD2 (5 bases each). V gave up 0 bases and J gave up 6 bases, with 15 bases separating them. CDR3 length: 16 amino acids. CDR1 MNHEY and CDR2 SMNVEV come from the germline V gene (reference sequence). DNA for the CDR3: TGTGCCAGCAGTTTATCGAGGGGTGTGGGGCGCAATGAGCAGTTCTTC. It yields the protein CASSLSRGVGRNEQFF.

This clonotype rates as large. J is TRBJ2-3 and V is TRBV6-1; 12 bases map to TRBD1. Trimming removed 6 bases from V and 7 bases from J; junction bases left unmatched: 5. Germline values: CDR1 MNHNS, CDR2 SASEGT. The CDR3 sequence is 14 residues long. The CDR3 DNA follows: TGTGCCAGCAGCCCGGGACAGGGGGCAAATACGCAGTATTTT. It specifies CASSPGQGANTQYF.

Within the sample, this clonotype is medium-sized (0.01 to 0.1%). The chain joins TRBV6-1 to TRBJ2-3; no firm D call. The V and J ends lost 8 bases and 4 bases respectively, with 16 bases between them. The CDR3 has 14 residues. Germline CDR1 and CDR2: MNHNS and SASEGT. CDR3 nucleotides: TGTGCCAGCCCGAGCCCATGGCCCTCAGATACGCAGTATTTT. Translated, it gives CASPSPWPSDTQYF.

To note about this clonotype: At one of its ends the junction is not consistent with the germline gene, which may arise from a read error. The chain uses TRBV25-1 and TRBJ2-1; D might be TRBD1 (6 bases). Germline V CDR1 and CDR2: MGHDK, SYGVNS. The CDR3 has 15 residues. The CDR3 sequence is CARGVTGGSYNEQFF. The CDR3 nucleotides read TGTGCCCGGGGTGTGACAGGTGGGTCTTACAATGAGCAGTTTTTC.

The chain joins TRBV6-1 to TRBJ2-1, with D possibly being TRBD1 (6 bases). The J call is in doubt because the DNA end fits TRBJ2-5 better. CDR3 length: 13 residues. The V gene's germline CDR1 is MNHNS and CDR2 SASEGT. The CDR3 DNA reads as TGTGCCAGCAGAAGAGCAGGGGTCGAGACCCAGTACTTC. Amino acids: CASRRAGVETQYF.